The rows below give T cell receptor beta chains drawn from one sample of a study of human T cells and chemical hapten exposure. TCRdb passed the RACE reads through MiXCR, listing each CDR3 protein once. Among 62,000 or so distinct CDR3 sequences listed, 9.5% to 12% were seen once. The specimen comprised whole blood, sampled in connection with sensitization to the hapten diphenylcyclopropenone (DPC). These receptors all come from a woman in her twenties or thirties with alopecia areata. Some clones in this sample may be carry-over from other donors' samples. CDR3s include the opening cysteine and the closing phenylalanine or tryptophan. Fields, in order: CDR3 length, D gene, V gene, J gene, clone size, CDR3 DNA, CDR3 protein. A D gene is named only where the DNA matches it firmly. Where a row states a size, it is once, few, many or the class of an expanded clone; other rows omit it.

>15|TRBD2|TRBV5-5|TRBJ2-7|many
TGTGCCAGCAGCCTACTAGCGTCTAGCTCCTACGAGCAGTACTTC
CASSLLASSSYEQYF
>14|TRBD1|TRBV5-4|TRBJ1-2|many
TGTGCCAGCAGCTTGGGACAGGGCTTCTATGGCTACACCTTC
CASSLGQGFYGYTF
>14|.|TRBV30|TRBJ2-1|.
TGTGCCTGGAGTTGGTCGGGTGCCGGGGATGAGCAGTTCTTC
CAWSWSGAGDEQFF
>16|TRBD1|TRBV5-5|TRBJ1-6|.
TGTGCCAGCAGCTTGCACTCACAGGGGTTGGATTCACCCCTCCACTTT
CASSLHSQGLDSPLHF
>17|TRBD2|TRBV6-2/TRBV6-3|TRBJ2-7|many
TGTGCCAGCAGTTACTCGTGGACTAGCGGAAGCTCCTACGAGCAGTACTTC
CASSYSWTSGSSYEQYF
>17|.|TRBV7-2|TRBJ2-6|few
TGTGCCAGCAGCCCCGGGCCGGCCGCCTCTGGGGCCAACGTCCTGACTTTC
CASSPGPAASGANVLTF
>12|.|TRBV3-1|TRBJ1-6|many
TGTGCCAGCAGCCAGTTTACTTCACCCCTCCACTTT
CASSQFTSPLHF
>12|.|TRBV29-1|TRBJ1-1|few
TGCACCGCCCAGTCCCTGAACACTGAAGCTTTCTTT
CTAQSLNTEAFF
>16|TRBD1|TRBV4-1|TRBJ2-7|once
TGCGCCAGCAGCCAGATCGGGACAGGCTTATCCTACGAGCAGTACTTC
CASSQIGTGLSYEQYF
>12|.|TRBV28|TRBJ2-3|few
TGTGCCAGCAGTCTCCAGGTGGATACGCAGTATTTT
CASSLQVDTQYF
>14|TRBD1|TRBV7-2|TRBJ2-7|few
TGTGCCAGCAGCCCCAGGACAGGGATTTACGAGCAGTACTTC
CASSPRTGIYEQYF
>13|.|TRBV27|TRBJ2-1|few
TGTGCCAGCAGTTTGAATAGTTACAATGAGCAGTTCTTC
CASSLNSYNEQFF
>14|TRBD1|TRBV18|TRBJ2-7|few
TGTGCCAGCTCACCACCACAGGGGAACTACGAGCAGTACTTC
CASSPPQGNYEQYF
>13|.|TRBV13|TRBJ1-1|few
TGTGCCAGCAGCGGGGGGCGAAGGACTGAAGCTTTCTTT
CASSGGRRTEAFF
>14|.|TRBV27|TRBJ2-3|many
TGTGCCAGCAGTTTAGATGGGGGTACAGATACGCAGTATTTT
CASSLDGGTDTQYF
>12|.|TRBV6-2/TRBV6-3|TRBJ2-7|few
TGTGCCAGCAGACTAAGCGGTTACGAGCAGTACTTC
CASRLSGYEQYF
>16|TRBD2|TRBV7-2|TRBJ2-3|.
TGTGCCAGCAGCTTAGTTGCGGGAGCGGGCACAGATACGCAGTATTTT
CASSLVAGAGTDTQYF
>15|.|TRBV18|TRBJ2-1|few
TGTGCCAGCTCACCGGGACACTACAACTACAATGAGCAGTTCTTC
CASSPGHYNYNEQFF
>14|TRBD1|TRBV20-1|TRBJ1-1|many
TGCAGTGCTAGAGATGGGGGACAGCACACTGAAGCTTTCTTT
CSARDGGQHTEAFF
>15|TRBD1|TRBV5-1|TRBJ2-1|few
TGCGCCAGCAGCGCGGGGACAGGGAATAACAATGAGCAGTTCTTC
CASSAGTGNNNEQFF
>13|TRBD1|TRBV6-1|TRBJ2-7|many
TGTGCCAGCAGTTACGACAGGGACTACGAGCAGTACTTC
CASSYDRDYEQYF
>13|.|TRBV18|TRBJ1-1|many
TGTGCCAGCTCAGTGACAGGGAACACTGAAGCTTTCTTT
CASSVTGNTEAFF
>21|TRBD2|TRBV25-1|TRBJ2-1|few
TGTGCCAGCAGTGATCCCCGCTTGGCGGCGGGAGGGCCTTCGTCCTACAATGAGCAGTTCTTC
CASSDPRLAAGGPSSYNEQFF
>17|TRBD2|TRBV20-1|TRBJ2-7|few
TGCAGTGCTAACAGGCTCGCCGGACTAGCGGGACTTTACGAGCAGTACTTC
CSANRLAGLAGLYEQYF
>14|TRBD1|TRBV27|TRBJ2-7|many
TGTGCCAGCAGTCCCGGGACAGCCGTATTTCGGCAGTACTTC
CASSPGTAVFRQYF
>16|TRBD2|TRBV7-8|TRBJ2-3|.
TGTGCCAGCAGCTGGGGAGCGGGAGGGGGTCCAGATACGCAGTATTTT
CASSWGAGGGPDTQYF
>14|.|TRBV5-1|TRBJ1-1|many
TGCGCCAGCAGCTTGGGTGTTGGGAACACTGAAGCTTTCTTT
CASSLGVGNTEAFF
>14|TRBD1|TRBV6-5|TRBJ1-4|.
TGTGCCAGCAGAAGACAGGGTAGGGATGAAAAACTGTTTTTT
CASRRQGRDEKLFF
>15|TRBD1|TRBV6-1|TRBJ1-2|many
TGTGCCAGCAATCCGGACAGGGGAGCCAACTATGGCTACACCTTC
CASNPDRGANYGYTF
>14|.|TRBV28|TRBJ1-1|many
TGTGCCAGCAGCCCAGTTAGAATTTACACTGAAGCTTTCTTT
CASSPVRIYTEAFF
>14|.|TRBV7-2|TRBJ2-1|.
TGTGCCAGCTTGCGAGCACCGAGAGTCGGTGAGCAGTTCTTC
CASLRAPRVGEQFF
>12|.|TRBV20-1|TRBJ2-5|.
TGCAGTCCCTCGGCCCCCCAAGAGACCCAGTACTTC
CSPSAPQETQYF
>14|TRBD1|TRBV5-1|TRBJ1-2|many
TGCGCCAGCAGCTTGGGGACAGGGAACTATGGCTACACCTTC
CASSLGTGNYGYTF
>13|.|TRBV29-1|TRBJ1-1|.
TGCAGCGCATCACAGGCCTGGGGCACTGAAGCTTTCTTT
CSASQAWGTEAFF
>13|.|TRBV18|TRBJ1-1|few
TGTGCCAGCTCACGGACAGAGAACACTGAAGCTTTCTTT
CASSRTENTEAFF
>14|TRBD2|TRBV20-1|TRBJ2-1|.
TGCAGTGCTAGCGGGAGGTATTTCCCCAATGAGCAGTTCTTC
CSASGRYFPNEQFF
>15|.|TRBV13|TRBJ1-5|many
TGTGCCAGCAGCCAAGGGCGGGGGCTGGGGCAGCCCCAGCATTTT
CASSQGRGLGQPQHF
>15|TRBD2|TRBV28|TRBJ2-7|many
TGTGCCAGCAGTTCCCCCGCGGGGGGCATTTACGAGCAGTACTTC
CASSSPAGGIYEQYF
>12|.|TRBV6-5|TRBJ1-4|.
TGTGCCAGCAGGACTATTAATGAAAAACTGTTTTTT
CASRTINEKLFF